This entry lists 14 T cell receptor beta chains sequenced from one sample in a study of OX40 agonist ivuxolimab in advanced cancers. Using immunoSEQ multiplex PCR, the repertoire was profiled, and TCRdb retains in-frame clones only, with some absent. Of 45,000 to 60,000 clones in the sample, roughly nine tenths were seen once. Sequenced here: CD4+ or CD8+ T cells sorted from blood, sampled in a trial of the OX40 agonist ivuxolimab. These TCRs come from an adult with an advanced solid tumor such as melanoma, head and neck, liver or kidney cancer.

The chain combines TRBV6-5 with TRBJ1-5; no reliable D call. The CDR3 has 13 residues. The germline gives CDR1 MNHEY, CDR2 SVGAGI. The V and J ends lost 6 bases and 1 base respectively, with 7 bases between them. The CDR3 DNA follows: TGTGCCAGCAGCCCCCCAAGCAATCAGCCCCAGCATTTT. Protein product: CASSPPSNQPQHF.

The J gene is TRBJ1-2, the V gene TRBV5-6; unclear D gene. V lost 4 bases and J lost 1, with 17 bases in between. The CDR3 has 16 residues. CDR1 SGHDT and CDR2 YYEEEE come from the germline V gene. DNA of the CDR3: TGTGCCAGCAGCGATCCCGGACCAGCCCGTAACTATGGCTACACCTTC. Translation gives CASSDPGPARNYGYTF.

The chain links TRBV27 to TRBJ2-7; D ambiguous. The CDR3 contains 13 residues. V lost 6 bases and J 3 bases, leaving 12 bases between the germline ends. Germline lookup yields CDR1 MNHEY and CDR2 SMNVEV (reference sequence). The CDR3 sequence: CASSPASYYEQYF. CDR3 in DNA: TGTGCCAGCAGCCCGGCTTCATACTACGAGCAGTACTTC.

The genes are TRBV6-6 and TRBJ2-7; the D is unclear. The CDR3 length is 13 residues. Germline assignment: CDR1 MNHNY and CDR2 SVGAGI (reference sequence). V was trimmed by 7 bases and J by 0 bases, leaving 10 bases between them. CDR3 amino acids: CASKSSDSYEQYF. In nucleotides, the CDR3 is TGTGCCAGCAAGAGCAGCGACTCCTACGAGCAGTACTTC.

J is TRBJ1-3 and V is TRBV9; D gene ambiguous. The germline CDR1 and CDR2 sequences are SGDLS and YYNGEE. Trimming removed 0 bases at V and 0 bases at J, with 10 bases between. The CDR3 runs 16 residues. Written as DNA, the CDR3 is TGTGCCAGCAGCGTAGGGGCAGCCCTCTCTGGAAACACCATATATTTT. Its translation: CASSVGAALSGNTIYF.

V gene TRBV30 combines with J gene TRBJ1-3; D ambiguous. The V gene lost 2 bases and the J gene lost 10 bases, with 9 bases spanning the gap. The CDR3 consists of 11 residues. Germline CDR1 and CDR2: GTSNPN and SVGIG (reference sequence). Written as DNA, the CDR3 is TGTGCCTGGAGTACCGGACGAACCATATATTTT. Translating it yields CAWSTGRTIYF. The complete variable domain, with remaining parts taken from reference TRBV30 and TRBJ1-3, reads SQTIHQWPATLVQPVGSPLSLECTVEGTSNPNLYWYRQAAGRGLQLLFYSVGIGQISSEVPQNLSASRPQDRQFILSSKKLLLSDSGFYLCAWSTGRTIYFGEGSWLTVV.

The J gene is TRBJ2-7, the V gene TRBV18; D unclear. V lost 2 bases and J 0 bases, leaving 14 bases between the germline ends. Germline V gene sequence: CDR1 KGHSH, CDR2 LQKENI. The length of the CDR3 is 16 residues. CDR3: CASSPIATDPSYEQYF. CDR3 nucleotides: TGTGCCAGCTCACCAATTGCGACTGACCCCTCCTACGAGCAGTACTTC.

The chain combines TRBV6-1 with TRBJ1-1; perhaps TRBD1 as D (5 bases). V was pared by 5 bases and J by 7 bases, with 11 bases between. The germline V gene encodes CDR1 MNHNS and CDR2 SASEGT. CDR3 size: 12 residues. The CDR3 sequence is CASSRGHYEAFF. The CDR3 bases are TGTGCCAGCAGTAGAGGACACTATGAAGCTTTCTTT.

The chain uses TRBV5-1 and TRBJ2-5, with D possibly TRBD2 on 5 matching bases. Trimming left V 0 bases short and J 2 bases short, with 17 bases between. Germline CDR1 SGHRS, CDR2 YFSETQ. The CDR3 contains 17 residues. CDR3 nucleotides: TGCGCCAGCAGCTTGGCCAGTATTTCCGGGATTCAAGAGACCCAGTACTTC. Translation: CASSLASISGIQETQYF.

This chain joins TRBV2 and TRBJ2-5, with 10 bases identical to TRBD1. CDR1 SNHLY and CDR2 FYNNEI come from the germline V gene. Trimming removed 7 bases from V and 2 bases from J; junction bases left unmatched: 4. The CDR3 is 14 residues long. CDR3 residues: CASTRTGGQETQYF. The DNA for the CDR3 is TGTGCCAGCACCCGGACAGGGGGACAAGAGACCCAGTACTTC.

This clone was observed a few times. The V call is TRBV7-9, the J call TRBJ1-4; D is ambiguous. This CDR3 is built from 16 residues. Germline CDR1 reads SEHNR; CDR2 reads FQNEAQ (reference sequence). Trimming took 2 bases from V and 0 from J, leaving 10 bases between them. This chain's CDR3 is CASSLPTASTNEKLFF. CDR3 DNA sequence: TGTGCCAGCAGCTTACCGACGGCTTCAACTAATGAAAAACTGTTTTTT.

The rearrangement links TRBV5-4 to TRBJ1-1; possible D gene TRBD1, 5 bases. Germline loops: CDR1 SGHNT, CDR2 YYREEE (reference sequence). There are 13 residues in the CDR3. V dropped 4 bases and J dropped 6 bases, with 13 bases sitting between them. The chain's CDR3 is CASSSSGEAEAFF. CDR3 nucleotide sequence: TGTGCCAGCAGCAGCTCGGGGGAGGCTGAAGCTTTCTTT.

The genes are TRBV18 and TRBJ1-4; D is ambiguous. The CDR3 extends over 13 amino acids. Trimming removed 5 bases from V and 8 bases from J, with 12 bases in between. Looked up from germline, CDR1 is KGHSH and CDR2 is LQKENI. DNA of the CDR3: TGTGCCAGCTCAGGGAAGGGTCGAGAAAAACTGTTTTTT. Amino acids: CASSGKGREKLFF. Based on the CDR3 plus reference TRBV18 and TRBJ1-4, the full variable domain is NAGVMQNPRHLVRRRGQEARLRCSPMKGHSHVYWYRQLPEEGLKFMVYLQKENIIDESGMPKERFSAEFPKEGPSILRIQQVVRGDSAAYFCASSGKGREKLFFGSGTQLSVL.

This chain links TRBV7-9 with TRBJ2-5, with a possible D match to TRBD1 (6 bases). The CDR3 spans 14 residues. Germline values: CDR1 SEHNR, CDR2 FQNEAQ (reference sequence). The V and J ends lost 5 bases and 13 bases respectively, with 23 bases between them. The CDR3 region is CASSLKGEYTKWYF. CDR3 nucleotides: TGTGCCAGCAGCCTAAAGGGGGAGTATACGAAGTGGTACTTC.